This T cell receptor beta chain was captured in a study of blood T cell repertoires in COVID-19. Assay: immunoSEQ multiplex PCR; the TCRdb copy retains only in-frame clones and omits some. The profile shows 200,000 to 300,000 clones, around 85% of them singletons. Assignments of participants to cohorts depended upon their own reported clinical history. Germline assignment: CDR1 SEHNR and CDR2 FQNEAQ (reference sequence). This CDR3 has 15 residues. J gave up 5 bases and V 3 bases, and 4 bases lay outside the gene matches. The gene calls are TRBV7-9 and TRBJ1-5; 10 bases agree with TRBD1. The sequence derives from a woman in her forties or fifties with acute COVID-19. Sequences were obtained from PBMCs or T cells enriched from blood (not recorded which). CDR3 in DNA: TGTGCCAGCAGCTTGACAGGGGGCGAGTATCAGCCCCAGCATTTT. This sequence encodes CASSLTGGEYQPQHF.